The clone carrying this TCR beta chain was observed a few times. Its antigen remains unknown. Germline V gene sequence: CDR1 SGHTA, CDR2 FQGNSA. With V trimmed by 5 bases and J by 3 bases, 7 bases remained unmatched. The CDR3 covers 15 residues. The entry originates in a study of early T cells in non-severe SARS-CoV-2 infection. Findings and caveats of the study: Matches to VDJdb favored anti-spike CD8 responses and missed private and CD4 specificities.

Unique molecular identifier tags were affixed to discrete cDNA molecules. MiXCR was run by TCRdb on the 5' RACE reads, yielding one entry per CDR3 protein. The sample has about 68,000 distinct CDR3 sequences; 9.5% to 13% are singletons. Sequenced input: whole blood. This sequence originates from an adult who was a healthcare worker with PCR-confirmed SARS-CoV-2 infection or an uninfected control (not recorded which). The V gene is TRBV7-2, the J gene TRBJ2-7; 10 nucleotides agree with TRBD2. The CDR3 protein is CASSPISGGSYEQYF. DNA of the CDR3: TGTGCCAGCAGCCCTATTAGCGGGGGGAGCTACGAGCAGTACTTC. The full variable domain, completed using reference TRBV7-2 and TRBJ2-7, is GAGVSQSPSNKVTEKGKDVELRCDPISGHTALYWYRQSLGQGLEFLIYFQGNSAPDKSGLPSDRFSAERTGGSVSTLTIQRTQQEDSAVYLCASSPISGGSYEQYFGPGTRLTVT.